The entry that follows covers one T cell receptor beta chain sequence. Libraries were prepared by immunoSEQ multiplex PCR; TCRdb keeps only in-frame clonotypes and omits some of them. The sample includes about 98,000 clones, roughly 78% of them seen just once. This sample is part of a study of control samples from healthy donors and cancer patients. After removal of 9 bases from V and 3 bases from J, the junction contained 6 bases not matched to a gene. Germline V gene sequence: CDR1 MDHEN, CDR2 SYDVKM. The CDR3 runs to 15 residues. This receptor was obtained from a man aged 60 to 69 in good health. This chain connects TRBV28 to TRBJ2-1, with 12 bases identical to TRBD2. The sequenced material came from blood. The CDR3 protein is CASILAGGLYNEQFF. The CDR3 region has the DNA TGTGCCAGTATCCTAGCGGGAGGGCTCTACAATGAGCAGTTCTTC.